This TCR beta chain comes out of a study of blood T cell repertoires in COVID-19. The CDR3 totals 14 residues. The V and J ends lost 10 bases and 6 bases, in that order; junction bases with no gene match: 10. Germline assignment: CDR1 LNHNV and CDR2 YYDKDF (reference sequence). Sequencing was performed with immunoSEQ multiplex PCR; in TCRdb, only in-frame clones are kept and a portion is missing. The sample has roughly 190,000 clones; about 75% are singletons. Material: peripheral blood. The gene calls are TRBV15 and TRBJ2-2; the match to TRBD1 covers 8 bases. The source of this sequence is a woman aged 45-65 years with active or convalescent COVID-19. This chain's CDR3 is CASRQGTSPGELFF. CDR3 nucleotide sequence: TGTGCCAGCAGACAGGGGACCTCCCCCGGGGAGCTGTTTTTT.